The source of this T cell receptor beta chain is a study of blood T cell repertoires in COVID-19. CDR3 length: 20 residues. After removal of 0 bases from V and 4 bases from J, the junction contained 18 bases not matched to a gene. Germline assignment: CDR1 SGHVS and CDR2 FQNEAQ. Profiled with immunoSEQ multiplex PCR; TCRdb holds only in-frame clones, not every one. The table lists 150,000 to 200,000 clones, approximately 82% of them singletons. This clone was counted between two and nine times. The specimen sequenced was PBMCs or T cells enriched from blood (not recorded which). The genes are TRBV7-8 and TRBJ1-5; 7 positions match TRBD1. The origin of this receptor is a woman aged 45-65 years who had recovered from COVID-19. The CDR3 reads CASSLALWRGLSRENQPQHF. DNA for the CDR3: TGTGCCAGCAGCTTAGCGCTGTGGAGGGGGCTGAGTCGGGAAAATCAGCCCCAGCATTTT. Drawing the rest from reference TRBV7-8 and TRBJ1-5, the complete variable domain is GAGVSQSPRYKVAKRGQDVALRCDPISGHVSLFWYQQALGQGPEFLTYFQNEAQLDKSGLPSDRFFAERPEGSVSTLKIQRTQQEDSAVYLCASSLALWRGLSRENQPQHFGDGTRLSIL.